These 30 T cell receptor beta chains originate from one sample sequenced in a study of shared clonotypes between healthy human individuals. This table comes from immunoSEQ multiplex PCR, and its TCRdb copy is limited to in-frame clones, with some not included. The sample includes hundreds of thousands of clones, around 79% seen only once; the top ten take less than 15%. Sequenced: PBMCs. The source of these receptors is a woman in her thirties or forties in good health. Some clones in this sample may be carry-over from other donors' samples.

The rearrangement uses TRBV7-2 and TRBJ2-7, with 8 bases lining up with TRBD1. The CDR3 is made up of 16 amino acids. Germline CDR1 is SGHTA and CDR2 is FQGNSA. V trimming: 0 bases; J trimming: 0 bases; junction bases outside the gene matches: 4. The CDR3 sequence: CASSLALQGASYEQYF. CDR3 DNA sequence: TGTGCCAGCAGCTTAGCGCTGCAGGGGGCCTCCTACGAGCAGTACTTC.

J is TRBJ1-1 and V is TRBV18; no reliable D call. Germline lookup yields CDR1 KGHSH and CDR2 LQKENI. The CDR3 contains 15 residues. Trimming took off 3 bases at V and 1 base at J, with 12 bases between the two ends. The CDR3 sequence: CASSPLREQNTEAFF. As DNA, the CDR3 is TGTGCCAGCTCACCCCTAAGGGAGCAGAACACTGAAGCTTTCTTT.

J is TRBJ1-1 and V is TRBV7-8, with 7 bases identical to TRBD1. This CDR3 has 15 amino acids. Trimming cost V 0 bases and J 1 base; bases outside gene matches: 2. Germline V lookup: CDR1 SGHVS, CDR2 FQNEAQ. CDR3 coding DNA: TGTGCCAGCAGCTTAGCACAGGGGAGGAACACTGAAGCTTTCTTT. Its protein product is CASSLAQGRNTEAFF. The full variable domain, completed using reference TRBV7-8 and TRBJ1-1, is GAGVSQSPRYKVAKRGQDVALRCDPISGHVSLFWYQQALGQGPEFLTYFQNEAQLDKSGLPSDRFFAERPEGSVSTLKIQRTQQEDSAVYLCASSLAQGRNTEAFFGQGTRLTVV.

This chain links TRBV5-4 with TRBJ2-3; the D gene could be TRBD1 or TRBD2 (5 bases each). Deletions cut 4 bases from V and 2 bases from J, with 11 bases between. The CDR3 is 14 residues long. Germline V gene data show CDR1 as SGHNT and CDR2 as YYREEE (reference sequence). The CDR3 DNA reads TGTGCCAGCAGCACCGGGACCTTCACAGATACGCAGTATTTT. Translating it yields CASSTGTFTDTQYF.

This clone was detected a few times. The V and J genes are TRBV19 and TRBJ2-7; possible D gene TRBD2, 5 bases. Trimming shortened V by 4 bases and J by 3 bases, and 13 bases separated the two germline ends. CDR1 is LNHDA and CDR2 is SQIVND in the germline V gene (reference sequence). The CDR3 is 14 amino acids. This chain's CDR3 is CASSTPGLFYEQYF. CDR3 sequence (DNA): TGTGCCAGTAGTACCCCTGGACTGTTCTACGAGCAGTACTTC.

V is TRBV4-1 and J is TRBJ1-2; possible D gene TRBD1, 6 bases. V lost 2 bases and J lost 4, with 14 bases in between. Germline V gene sequence: CDR1 MGHRA, CDR2 YSYEKL. The CDR3 has 15 amino acids. The CDR3 coding sequence is TGCGCCAGCAGCCAACGGGAGCAGGGGAGCTATGGCTACACCTTC. As protein: CASSQREQGSYGYTF.

The chain combines TRBV5-1 with TRBJ2-2; 10 positions agree with TRBD2. V lost 1 base, J lost 2 bases, and 2 bases stayed unmatched. The CDR3 has 16 residues. Germline V gene data show CDR1 as SGHRS and CDR2 as YFSETQ. This CDR3 reads CASSLRLAGNTGELFF. CDR3 in DNA: TGCGCCAGCAGCTTGAGACTAGCGGGTAACACCGGGGAGCTGTTTTTT.

The sample holds many counts of this clone. V is TRBV4-1 and J is TRBJ2-1, with D unresolved. Germline values: CDR1 MGHRA, CDR2 YSYEKL. The CDR3 is made up of 17 amino acids. V dropped 1 base and J dropped 10 bases, with 23 bases sitting between them. DNA for the CDR3: TGCGCCAGCAGCCAAGGGTGGTTATGGGCCCCGCAAAAGGAGCAGTTCTTC. Translating it yields CASSQGWLWAPQKEQFF.

The chain couples TRBV18 to TRBJ2-1; 8 bases line up with TRBD1. Germline CDR1 KGHSH, CDR2 LQKENI. J gave up 10 bases and V 3 bases, and 8 bases lay outside the gene matches. CDR3 length equals 14 residues. CDR3 in amino acids: CASSPDRAGIEQFF. The CDR3, as DNA: TGTGCCAGCTCACCGGACAGGGCCGGGATAGAGCAGTTCTTC.

This chain links TRBV5-8 with TRBJ1-2; maybe TRBD1 (5 bases). Germline loops: CDR1 SGHTS, CDR2 YDEGEE. Trimming cost V 1 base and J 4 bases, with 11 bases left between them. The CDR3 length is 14 residues. In DNA, the CDR3 is TGTGCCAGCAGCTTGCAGCCGGGACCCTATGGCTACACCTTC. Translated, it gives CASSLQPGPYGYTF.

This chain joins TRBV7-3 and TRBJ2-1; D unresolved. Deletions cut 5 bases from V and 13 bases from J, with 27 bases between. Per germline, CDR1 SGHTA and CDR2 FQGTGA. The CDR3 has 16 residues. The CDR3 DNA reads as TGTGCCAGCAGCCCTTTTGGGAACTCGCGCGATGGGAACCAGTTCTTC. This sequence encodes CASSPFGNSRDGNQFF.

The rearrangement uses TRBV2 and TRBJ2-3; D is undetermined. The germline V gene encodes CDR1 SNHLY and CDR2 FYNNEI. Trimming removed 6 bases from V and 6 bases from J, with 22 bases in between. The CDR3 contains 16 residues. The chain's CDR3 is CASSAPLFGVGDTQYF. CDR3 bases: TGTGCCAGCAGCGCTCCGTTGTTCGGCGTTGGTGATACGCAGTATTTT.

This clone has a single count. V usage is TRBV6-6 and J usage is TRBJ1-5, with D tentatively TRBD1 (5 bases). Trimming pared 5 bases from V and 4 bases from J, leaving 15 bases between. This CDR3 contains 15 residues. CDR1 and CDR2 (germline): MNHNY, SVGAGI (reference sequence). The CDR3 spells CASSQDGTANQPQHF. The CDR3 coding sequence is TGTGCCAGCAGTCAAGACGGGACGGCGAATCAGCCCCAGCATTTT.

The chain links TRBV2 to TRBJ1-1; a weak D match, TRBD1 (6 bases). Trimming left V 2 bases short and J 6 bases short, with 10 bases between. In germline, CDR1 is SNHLY, CDR2 FYNNEI. The CDR3 totals 13 residues. The CDR3 sequence: CASSENRVAEAFF. CDR3 bases: TGTGCCAGCAGTGAAAACAGGGTGGCTGAAGCTTTCTTT.

A note on this clone: This CDR3 is also generated by other DNA sequences in the sample. V usage is TRBV5-1 and J usage is TRBJ2-5; 10 bases are shared with TRBD2. Unmatched junction bases numbered 1, after V lost 0 bases and J lost 2 bases. The CDR3 runs to 15 residues. Germline CDR1 and CDR2: SGHRS and YFSETQ. The CDR3 DNA sequence: TGCGCCAGCAGCTTGGGGACTAGCGGACAAGAGACCCAGTACTTC. This sequence encodes CASSLGTSGQETQYF.

The chain joins TRBV4-2 to TRBJ1-1; 8 nucleotides line up with TRBD1. V trimming: 4 bases; J trimming: 4 bases; junction bases outside the gene matches: 5. The CDR3 length is 14 residues. CDR1 and CDR2 (germline): LGHNA, YNFKEQ. CDR3 DNA sequence: TGTGCCAGCAGCCCCCCAGGGGGCCGCACTGAAGCTTTCTTT. This encodes CASSPPGGRTEAFF.

A word on this clone: Relative to the germline gene, one junction end is altered; a read error may explain this. V is TRBV5-4 and J is TRBJ2-3; D uncertain. This CDR3 spans 14 amino acids. From germline, CDR1 is SGHNT and CDR2 YYREEE (reference sequence). The CDR3 region has the DNA TGCGCCAGCAGCCAAGATAGCAGCCGGGCTACGCAGTATTTT. It encodes CASSQDSSRATQYF.

V gene TRBV5-1 combines with J gene TRBJ2-1, with 10 positions matching TRBD2. The trim removed 4 bases at V and 6 bases at J, leaving 4 bases unmatched. The germline gives CDR1 SGHRS, CDR2 YFSETQ. The CDR3 is made up of 14 amino acids. The CDR3 here is CASSPRLAGNEQFF. The CDR3 bases are TGCGCCAGCAGCCCGAGACTAGCGGGCAATGAGCAGTTCTTC.

The J gene is TRBJ2-3, the V gene TRBV5-4; tentatively, D is TRBD1 (7 bases). The germline V gene encodes CDR1 SGHNT and CDR2 YYREEE (reference sequence). The V end lost 3 bases, the J end lost 2 bases, and 19 bases lay between the germline ends. The CDR3 loop spans 17 amino acids. CDR3 region: CASSSWRDSPFTDTQYF. In DNA form, the CDR3 reads TGTGCCAGCAGCTCCTGGAGGGACAGCCCTTTCACAGATACGCAGTATTTT.

This chain connects TRBV7-9 to TRBJ1-1; 9 nucleotides align to TRBD1. Germline-derived CDR1 and CDR2 are SEHNR and FQNEAQ (reference sequence). The V and J ends lost 4 bases and 5 bases, in that order; junction bases with no gene match: 5. CDR3 size: 14 residues. The CDR3 bases are TGTGCCAGCAGCTCGACAGGGGGAAGGACTGAAGCTTTCTTT. Translated: CASSSTGGRTEAFF.

V is TRBV5-4 and J is TRBJ2-2; a weak D match, TRBD2 (5 bases). The CDR3 runs 14 residues. V was trimmed by 0 bases and J by 5 bases, leaving 8 bases between them. Germline V gene lookup returns CDR1 SGHNT and CDR2 YYREEE (reference sequence). The CDR3 coding sequence is TGTGCCAGCAGCTTGGGTGGAGGAACCGGGGAGCTGTTTTTT. It translates to CASSLGGGTGELFF.

This clone was seen just once. V usage is TRBV5-4 and J usage is TRBJ2-2; D perhaps matches TRBD1 (6 bases). Trimming left V 4 bases short and J 4 bases short, with 11 bases between. The germline gives CDR1 SGHNT, CDR2 YYREEE (reference sequence). The CDR3 runs to 14 residues. Written as DNA, the CDR3 is TGTGCCAGCAGCCTAGACAGGATCACCGGGGAGCTGTTTTTT. It is translated as CASSLDRITGELFF.

The chain recombines TRBV7-9 with TRBJ2-7, with D maybe TRBD1 (6 bases). Germline V lookup: CDR1 SEHNR, CDR2 FQNEAQ (reference sequence). Trimming removed 8 bases at V and 4 bases at J, with 21 bases between. The CDR3 length is 15 residues. The CDR3 sequence: CASSTAGTRDYEQYF. CDR3 bases: TGTGCCAGCTCCACCGCCGGGACACGAGATTACGAGCAGTACTTC.

This clone was observed once. The V gene is TRBV4-1, the J gene TRBJ2-5, with no clear D. The J call may be faulty, since TRBJ2-7 better matches the DNA end. Looked up from germline, CDR1 is MGHRA and CDR2 is YSYEKL. The CDR3 covers 13 residues. The DNA of the CDR3 is TGCGCCAGCAGCCAAGTTAGTAACTACGAGCAGTACTTC. The encoded protein is CASSQVSNYEQYF.

The V and J genes are TRBV10-1 and TRBJ1-1, with TRBD1 matching over 7 bases. The CDR3 covers 13 residues. V lost 4 bases to trimming and J lost 5 bases; unmatched junction nucleotides: 4. The germline CDR1 and CDR2 sequences are WNHNN and SYGVQD (reference sequence). The CDR3 is CASSVNRGTEAFF. CDR3 nucleotides: TGCGCCAGCAGTGTCAACAGGGGTACTGAAGCTTTCTTT.

V gene TRBV9 combines with J gene TRBJ2-7, with 11 bases identical to TRBD2. Germline V CDR1 and CDR2: SGDLS, YYNGEE. This CDR3 is built from 16 residues. With 3 bases clipped from V and 4 bases from J, the junction kept 9 bases outside the gene matches. CDR3 sequence: CASSGPLAGGKYEQYF. The CDR3, as DNA: TGTGCCAGCAGCGGCCCTCTAGCGGGAGGAAAGTACGAGCAGTACTTC.

This clone was seen once. The CDR3 spells CAWGAGDTYEQYF. The CDR3 DNA reads as TGTGCCTGGGGAGCAGGGGACACTTACGAGCAGTACTTC. The chain combines TRBV30 with TRBJ2-7, with D possibly TRBD1 on 6 matching bases. The CDR3 extends over 13 amino acids. V lost 5 bases and J lost 4, with 15 bases in between. CDR1 is GTSNPN and CDR2 is SVGIG in the germline V gene (reference sequence).

The chain has TRBV5-1 and TRBJ1-2; D possibly corresponds to TRBD1 (5 bases). CDR1 and CDR2 (germline): SGHRS, YFSETQ. The CDR3 extends over 18 amino acids. Trimming left V 4 bases short and J 6 bases short, with 28 bases between. The CDR3 region has the DNA TGCGCCAGCAGCCGTATCTTCGGGGGAGGGGCGCTGGAGAATGGCTACACCTTC. It translates to CASSRIFGGGALENGYTF.

This clone was seen a few times. V usage is TRBV11-2 and J usage is TRBJ2-5; 9 bases match TRBD2. Trimming removed 2 bases from V and 4 bases from J; junction bases left unmatched: 14. The CDR3 spans 18 residues. Germline CDR1 is SGHAT and CDR2 is FQNNGV. For the CDR3, the DNA is TGTGCCAGCAGCTTAAGGGCTAGCGGGGCGGTGCTGGGAGAGACCCAGTACTTC. Amino acids: CASSLRASGAVLGETQYF.

This clone came up a few times. The chain uses TRBV7-2 and TRBJ2-4, with unresolved D. The CDR3 contains 16 residues. Germline values: CDR1 SGHTA, CDR2 FQGNSA. V lost 4 bases and J 0 bases, leaving 13 bases between the germline ends. The CDR3 region has the DNA TGTGCCAGCAGCTCTCCTCGTAGACTAGCCAAAAACATTCAGTACTTC. It yields the protein CASSSPRRLAKNIQYF. Variable domain in full (rest from reference TRBV7-2 and TRBJ2-4): GAGVSQSPSNKVTEKGKDVELRCDPISGHTALYWYRQSLGQGLEFLIYFQGNSAPDKSGLPSDRFSAERTGGSVSTLTIQRTQQEDSAVYLCASSSPRRLAKNIQYFGAGTRLSVL.